This TCR beta chain originates from a study of T cell responses to AZD1222 COVID-19 vaccine (dated by TCRdb to about 2021). The study in broad terms: TCR sequencing was performed for more than 230 trial participants, of whom 200 to 210 were given two doses of AZD1222 and around 25 were given two doses of MenACWY control vaccine. Trial participants were enrolled into age subgroups of 18-55, 56-69 and 70-plus years, which contained 148, 28 and 57 TCR-sequenced participants, respectively.

The CDR3 runs 17 residues from the cysteine to the phenylalanine. The DNA shown is the 51-base CDR3, in frame from base 1. Looking up the germline V gene (reference sequence) yields CDR1 LGHDT and CDR2 YNNKEL. V and J are truncated by 4 bases and 0 bases respectively, leaving an intervening sequence of 13 bases. The CDR3 regions of human TCRbeta chains were analyzed by immunosequencing. Per the authors' processing: Repertoire TCRs were checked for matches against a reference library of SARS-CoV-2-specific TCRs that had been generated using the MIRA antigen-specificity platform. Breadth meant the fraction of unique TCRs that were SARS-CoV-2-associated, whereas depth meant the fraction of total T cells that were SARS-CoV-2-associated. Each spike-specific TCR was assigned to its reactive spike region and to a CD4 or CD8 class using the MIRA data. Log10-transformed breadth and depth values were compared by one-way ANOVA with Sidak's multiple comparisons tests. TCRdb took this table from immuneACCESS and kept in-frame rearrangements with V and J called. Such tables lack part of the clones; where checked against another copy, unresolved V genes explain under half of the gap, and the rest is unexplained. V, J and clone size reflect that table, while D and trimming were determined from the DNA. Here the sample has 100,000 or so clones; around 84% occur a single time. The ten largest clones take up 5.6% of the sample.

Study-level results and caveats: Because no day 14 peak-response samples were available, repertoires were characterized only after the peak T cell response. The vaccine-associated CD4 TCRs covered the entire spike protein, and the dominant responses fell in regions 160-218 and 743-854. Participants were mostly white British and included more females than males, and it was suggested by the authors that clonal diversity may have been underestimated. After two AZD1222 doses, both the breadth and the depth of spike-specific TCRs were significantly higher than at day 0 and than in MenACWY recipients. Only six or seven AZD1222 recipients were SARS-CoV-2 seropositive at baseline, limiting conclusions about previously exposed vaccinees. Reportedly, almost half of the unique spike-specific TCRs recognized epitopes lying outside the regions that are mutated in the B.1.351 and B.1.1.7 variants. The 56-69-year group was small, and its depth increase did not reach significance, likely because of low power.

In regard to this clone: Its antigen specificity is not known. Base qualities are missing; no much larger clone stands one base away.

According to the study, the label for this sample's time point signals: about 28 days (+/-7) after the second vaccine dose. AZD1222 recipients with second doses at about 4 weeks or about 12 weeks were pooled, because spike-specific TCR depth and breadth did not differ between schedules. Vaccinee samples were obtained from the UK trials COV001 and COV002, which included a single-blind randomized controlled phase 2/3 trial of AZD1222 (ChAdOx1 nCoV-19) in healthy adults. For TCRbeta chain sequencing, PBMC samples from trial participants were taken at day 0 and at day 28 after the second dose. The receptor chain draws on TRBV3-1 (or the pseudogene TRBV3-2) and TRBJ1-6, and perhaps TRBD1 as D gene, on 5 matching bases. The origin of this receptor is an adult who received the AZD1222 COVID-19 vaccine. The sample was peripheral blood, taken 28 days after the second AZD1222 dose. The CDR3 reads as follows: CASSPLGGSSYNSPLHF. The sequenced DNA is TGTGCCAGCAGCCCTTTGGGGGGGAGCTCCTATAATTCACCCCTCCACTTT.